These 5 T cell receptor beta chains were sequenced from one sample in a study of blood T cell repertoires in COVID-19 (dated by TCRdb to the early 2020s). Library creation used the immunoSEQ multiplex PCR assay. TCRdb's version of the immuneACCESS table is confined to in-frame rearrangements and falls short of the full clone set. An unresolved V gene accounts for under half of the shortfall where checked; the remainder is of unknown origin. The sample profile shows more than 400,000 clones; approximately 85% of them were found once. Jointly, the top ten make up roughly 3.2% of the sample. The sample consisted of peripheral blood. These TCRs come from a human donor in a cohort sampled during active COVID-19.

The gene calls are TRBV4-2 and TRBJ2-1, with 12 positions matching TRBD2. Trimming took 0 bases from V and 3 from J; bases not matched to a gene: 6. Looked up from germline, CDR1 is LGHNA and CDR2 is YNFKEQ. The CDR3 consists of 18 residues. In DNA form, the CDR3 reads TGTGCCAGCAGCCAAGAACTAGCGGGAGGTTCTAACTACAATGAGCAGTTCTTC. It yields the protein CASSQELAGGSNYNEQFF.

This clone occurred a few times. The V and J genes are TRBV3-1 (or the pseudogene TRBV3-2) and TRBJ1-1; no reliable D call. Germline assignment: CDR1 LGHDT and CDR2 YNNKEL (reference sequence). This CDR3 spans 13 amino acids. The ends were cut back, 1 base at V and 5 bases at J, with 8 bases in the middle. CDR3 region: CASSQGRRTEAFF. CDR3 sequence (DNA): TGTGCCAGCAGCCAAGGGAGGAGGACTGAAGCTTTCTTT.

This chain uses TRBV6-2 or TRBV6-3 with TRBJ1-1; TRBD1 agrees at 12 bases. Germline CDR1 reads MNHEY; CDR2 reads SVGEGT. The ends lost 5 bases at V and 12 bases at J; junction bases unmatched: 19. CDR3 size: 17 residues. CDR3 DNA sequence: TGTGCCAGCAGTGTTGATCGCCGGGACAGGGGGCGGGAGAGAACTTTCTTT. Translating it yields CASSVDRRDRGRERTFF.

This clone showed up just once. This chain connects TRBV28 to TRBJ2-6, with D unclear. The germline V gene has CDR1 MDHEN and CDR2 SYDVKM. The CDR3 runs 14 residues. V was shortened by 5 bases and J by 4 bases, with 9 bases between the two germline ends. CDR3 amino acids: CASSLERGANVLTF. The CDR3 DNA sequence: TGTGCCAGCAGTCTTGAGAGAGGGGCCAACGTCCTGACTTTC.

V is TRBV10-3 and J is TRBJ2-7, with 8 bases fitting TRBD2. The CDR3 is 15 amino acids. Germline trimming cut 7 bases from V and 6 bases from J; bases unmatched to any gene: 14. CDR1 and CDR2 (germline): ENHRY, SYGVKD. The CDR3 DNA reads TGTGCCATCATGACCTCGGGAGGGGCAGGTTTCGAGCAGTACTTC. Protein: CAIMTSGGAGFEQYF.